Listed below are T cell receptor delta chains from one sample, sequenced in a study of Vδ1+ human thymocytes. TCRdb re-analyzed the multiplex PCR reads via CATT. Here the sample spans over 65,000 delta-chain clones, around 35% being singletons. The sequenced material came from Vdelta1+ gamma-delta thymocytes from the thymus. The receptors originated from a boy younger than two who had congenital heart surgery. CDR3s include the opening cysteine and the closing phenylalanine or tryptophan. The D gene is left open where the match is weak. The size entry is marked missing in some rows and otherwise reads once, few, many or a size class.

d_call j_call clone_size v_call cdr3_nt cdr3_aa
NA TRDJ1 NA TRDV1 TGTGCTCTTGGGGAATCCTCTCACATTCCTAGCGGGGGTAAACTCATCTTT CALGESSHIPSGGKLIF
NA TRDJ1 NA TRDV1 TGTGCTCTTGGGGAAAAGGTGCGCACCGATAAACTCATCTTT CALGEKVRTDKLIF
NA TRDJ1 NA TRDV1 TGTGCTCTTGGGGAGTTGCCTACACCTACTGGCCTCAGGGATAAACTCATCTTT CALGELPTPTGLRDKLIF
NA TRDJ1 NA TRDV1 TGTGCTCTTGGGGAACTGAAACGGGAGAATCTTTTAAACACCGATAAACTCATCTTT CALGELKRENLLNTDKLIF
NA TRDJ1 NA TRAV29/DV5 TGTGCAGCAATCCCGACCATTGTACTGGTACCCCGAAAACTCATCTTT CAAIPTIVLVPRKLIF
NA TRDJ1 NA TRDV1 TGTGCTCTTGGGGAACTCATCCAAGCCATTCAGGGGGTCCCCGTCACCGATAAACTCATCTTT CALGELIQAIQGVPVTDKLIF
NA TRDJ1 NA TRDV1 TGTGCTCTTGGGGAACTAAAACCCCTTCCTACGATTTCGGTATTTACTGGGGGAACCGATAAACTCATCTTT CALGELKPLPTISVFTGGTDKLIF
TRDD2 TRDJ1 NA TRDV1 TGTGCTCTTGGGGCCGCCTTCCTACGAGGTCTTATAGTGTACACCGATAAACTCATCTTT CALGAAFLRGLIVYTDKLIF
TRDD2 TRDJ1 NA TRDV1 TGTGCTCTTGGGGAACTCACCCCCCTTCCTACGTCGGGGTTTACTGTGGGAAAACTTTCCGATAAACTCATCTTT CALGELTPLPTSGFTVGKLSDKLIF
NA TRDJ1 few TRDV1 TGTGCTCTTGGGGAACTCCCGGGAAAACGTTGTGACACCGATAAACTCATCTTT CALGELPGKRCDTDKLIF
NA TRDJ1 few TRDV1 TGTGCTCTTGGGGACCCATTTCCTACTCGGATACTGGGGTACACCGATAAACTCATCTTT CALGDPFPTRILGYTDKLIF
TRDD3 TRDJ1 few TRDV1 TGTGCTCTTGGGGAATCCTATTTACTGGGGGCGACCGATAAACTCATCTTT CALGESYLLGATDKLIF
NA TRDJ1 once TRDV1 TGTGCTCTTGGGGAACTATGCCCGGCCTCGGCCGAACTGTACACCGATAAACTCATCTTT CALGELCPASAELYTDKLIF
NA TRDJ1 NA TRDV1 TGTGCTCTTGGGGAACTATCCTTCTTGGGCGAGTACACCGATAAACTCATCTTT CALGELSFLGEYTDKLIF
TRDD2 TRDJ1 NA TRDV1 TGTGCTCTTGGGGAACCCTTCCTACTTAGGGATAGTGTCACCGATAAACTCATCTTT CALGEPFLLRDSVTDKLIF
TRDD3 TRDJ1 NA TRDV1 TGTGCTCTTGGGGCCAGAGGGTCCCATATTGTCCAGAACTGGGGGATATGGGGCACGGATAAACTCATCTTT CALGARGSHIVQNWGIWGTDKLIF